This entry lists 26 T cell receptor beta chains sequenced from one sample in a study of tumor-infiltrating lymphocytes in primary liver carcinoma. cDNA specific to TCR beta was made from approximately 0.55 ug of total RNA, with a constant-region primer employed for priming. Generation of the TCR beta libraries relied on three nested multiplex PCR rounds using slightly modified ARM-PCR. PCR rounds one and two used TRBV1-TRBV30 forward primers with a C-beta reverse primer for around 9 cycles each. TCRdb reanalysed the multiplex PCR reads using MiXCR and keeps one entry per CDR3 protein. The sample gives around 330,000 distinct CDR3 sequences, almost 60% of which show up once; about 15% is in the top ten. Unsorted whole blood yielded the blood RNA, and germline DNA was also extracted. The sample was peripheral blood. These receptors were collected from a woman in her thirties with primary liver carcinoma and hepatitis B virus infection.

The chain couples TRBV18 to TRBJ2-1; D might be TRBD1 (7 bases). CDR1 and CDR2 from the germline V gene are KGHSH and LQKENI. V gave up 2 bases and J gave up 6 bases, with 17 bases separating them. The CDR3 runs 16 residues. The CDR3 DNA reads as TGTGCCAGCTCACCAGCGACAGGGAGGAGTTCCAATGAGCAGTTCTTC. This sequence encodes CASSPATGRSSNEQFF.

As for this clonotype: Compared with germline, one end of the junction differs, possibly owing to a read error. This chain links TRBV28 with TRBJ1-6; D remains ambiguous. CDR1 and CDR2 from the germline V gene are MDHEN and SYDVKM. This CDR3 spans 13 amino acids. CDR3 DNA: TGTGCCAGCAGGTGGTCGGGTAATTCACTCCTCCACTTT. It is translated as CASRWSGNSLLHF.

This clonotype showed up just a few times. The V call is TRBV28, the J call TRBJ2-7; TRBD2 agrees at 15 bases. The V gene end was trimmed by 6 bases and the J gene end by 5 bases; junction bases not matched to a gene: 5. There are 15 residues in the CDR3. Per germline, CDR1 MDHEN and CDR2 SYDVKM. The CDR3, as DNA: TGTGCCAGCAGAGGACTAGCGGGAGGGCTCCACGAGCAGTACTTC. As protein: CASRGLAGGLHEQYF.

Many counts were recorded for this clonotype. The DNA for the CDR3 is TGTGCCAGCAGTCGTGGCAGGGCGTCTGAAGCTTTCTTT. Protein: CASSRGRASEAFF. The chain employs TRBV6-2 or TRBV6-3 and TRBJ1-1; D might be TRBD1 (5 bases). Deletions cut 5 bases from V and 6 bases from J, with 13 bases between. Germline V gives CDR1 MNHEY, CDR2 SVGEGT. The length of the CDR3 is 13 residues.

The chain recombines TRBV30 with TRBJ1-1; the D is unclear. V was clipped by 0 bases and J by 3 bases, with 8 bases between them. Germline V gives CDR1 GTSNPN, CDR2 SVGIG (reference sequence). The length of the CDR3 is 13 residues. The CDR3 coding sequence is TGTGCCTGGAGTGTACGGATGGACACTGAAGCTTTCTTT. Protein: CAWSVRMDTEAFF.

This clonotype has a count of ten or more. The chain joins TRBV6-5 to TRBJ1-1, with no clear D. The ends were cut back, 0 bases at V and 8 bases at J, with 10 bases in the middle. The CDR3 extends over 13 amino acids. The V gene's germline CDR1 is MNHEY and CDR2 SVGAGI. CDR3 sequence (DNA): TGTGCCAGCAGTTACTCAGTGGGGTGGGAAGCTTTCTTT. Protein: CASSYSVGWEAFF.

Worth noting for this clonotype: A much bigger clone sits one base away, suggesting this may be a read error. The chain employs TRBV6-5 and TRBJ1-2; 8 nucleotides match TRBD1. This CDR3 is 14 amino acids long. The germline CDR1 and CDR2 sequences are MNHEY and SVGAGI. The CDR3 region has the DNA TGTGTCAGCAGTCGGTCGACAGGGGACTATGGCTACACCTTC. Translation gives CVSSRSTGDYGYTF.

The chain links TRBV4-1 to TRBJ1-5; possibly TRBD1 for D (6 bases). Germline CDR1 reads MGHRA; CDR2 reads YSYEKL. CDR3 length: 14 amino acids. The CDR3 protein is CTRDSRTDRQPQHF. The DNA for the CDR3 is TGCACCCGCGACTCACGGACAGATAGACAGCCCCAGCATTTT.

The V gene is TRBV5-5, the J gene TRBJ2-5; 11 bases fit TRBD2. V shed 4 bases, J shed 4 bases, and the junction held 24 bases outside the gene matches. CDR1 and CDR2 from the germline V gene are SGHKS and YYEKEE (reference sequence). The CDR3 contains 21 residues. CDR3 sequence: CASSLDPGLAASVDRLETQYF. In nucleotides, the CDR3 is TGTGCCAGCAGCCTGGACCCGGGACTAGCGGCCAGCGTGGACAGGCTAGAGACCCAGTACTTC.

This rearrangement joins TRBV5-8 to TRBJ2-7; TRBD2 matches at 9 bases. CDR1 and CDR2 from the germline V gene are SGHTS and YDEGEE. J gave up 7 bases and V 3 bases, and 26 bases lay outside the gene matches. This CDR3 region has 20 residues. The CDR3 coding sequence is TGTGCCAGCAGCTCCTATAGCGGGAGTCTCATTAGCTTAAGAGCTCGAGAGCAGTACTTC. This encodes CASSSYSGSLISLRAREQYF.

A note on this clonotype: One junction end does not reproduce the germline sequence, and a read error may be involved. V is TRBV11-2 and J is TRBJ2-1, with D perhaps TRBD1 (7 bases). This CDR3 has 15 residues. Germline CDR1 SGHAT, CDR2 FQNNGV. The CDR3 nucleotides read TGTGTCAGCAGCTTAGGTCGCAGGGGGGTCAATGAGCAGCTCTTC. Protein product: CVSSLGRRGVNEQLF. The variable domain in full, completed from reference TRBV11-2 and TRBJ2-1, reads EAGVAQSPRYKIIEKRQSVAFWCNPISGHATLYWYQQILGQGPKLLIQFQNNGVVDDSQLPKDRFSAERLKGVDSTLKIQPAKLEDSAVYLCVSSLGRRGVNEQLFGPGTRLTVL.

The chain combines TRBV5-5 with TRBJ2-7; D remains unclear. Germline CDR1 and CDR2: SGHKS and YYEKEE (reference sequence). Trimming shortened V by 0 bases and J by 1 base, and 8 bases separated the two germline ends. The CDR3 contains 14 residues. The CDR3 region has the DNA TGTGCCAGCAGCTTGGCAATGGGGTCCTACGAGCAGTACTTC. This sequence encodes CASSLAMGSYEQYF.

This clonotype was recorded at least ten times. This chain links TRBV5-4 with TRBJ2-2, with 10 nucleotides matching TRBD1. Germline lookup yields CDR1 SGHNT and CDR2 YYREEE (reference sequence). The CDR3 contains 17 residues. Losses at the gene ends were 3 bases for V and 0 bases for J; bases not matched to a gene: 5. Here the CDR3 reads CASSWDRGPANTGELFF. The CDR3 nucleotides are TGTGCCAGCAGCTGGGACAGGGGCCCTGCGAACACCGGGGAGCTGTTTTTT.

The chain couples TRBV11-1 to TRBJ2-7; either TRBD1 or TRBD2 may fit D (5 bases each). V lost 7 bases and J lost 6, with 22 bases in between. The germline gives CDR1 SGHAT, CDR2 FQDESV (reference sequence). The CDR3 sequence is 15 residues long. The CDR3 region has the DNA TGTGCCAGCAACTTGAATCGGGGTAAGGGGACCGAGCAGTACTTC. Amino acid sequence: CASNLNRGKGTEQYF.

Comments on this clonotype: An end of the junction differs from the germline gene, which may be a read error. The chain combines TRBV13 with TRBJ1-3; D is undetermined. Looked up from germline, CDR1 is PRHDT and CDR2 is FYEKMQ (reference sequence). There are 14 residues in the CDR3. The CDR3 is CASSQIGSGNTLYF. The DNA of the CDR3 is TGTGCCAGCAGTCAAATTGGCTCTGGAAACACCTTATATTTT. The full variable domain, rest sourced from reference TRBV13 and TRBJ1-3, is AAGVIQSPRHLIKEKRETATLKCYPIPRHDTVYWYQQGPGQDPQFLISFYEKMQSDKGSIPDRFSAQQFSDYHSELNMSSLELGDSALYFCASSQIGSGNTLYFGEGSWLTVV.

The chain couples TRBV30 to TRBJ1-1; the D is unclear. V was pared by 0 bases and J by 1 base, with 6 bases between. There are 13 residues in the CDR3. Germline V gene sequence: CDR1 GTSNPN, CDR2 SVGIG (reference sequence). CDR3 sequence (DNA): TGTGCCTGGAGTGTACAGCCGAACACTGAAGCTTTCTTT. Translated, it gives CAWSVQPNTEAFF.

This clonotype came up many times. The J gene is TRBJ2-1, the V gene TRBV2, with 14 bases fitting TRBD2. CDR3 length: 15 amino acids. CDR1 is SNHLY and CDR2 is FYNNEI in the germline V gene. The V segment lost 6 bases and the J segment 6 bases; nucleotides outside the gene matches: 4. CDR3 protein: CASRAGLAGGNEQFF. Written as DNA, the CDR3 is TGTGCCAGCAGGGCCGGACTAGCGGGAGGCAATGAGCAGTTCTTC. The variable domain in full, completed from reference TRBV2 and TRBJ2-1, reads EPEVTQTPSHQVTQMGQEVILRCVPISNHLYFYWYRQILGQKVEFLVSFYNNEISEKSEIFDDQFSVERPDGSNFTLKIRSTKLEDSAMYFCASRAGLAGGNEQFFGPGTRLTVL.

There are many counts of this clonotype. This rearrangement joins TRBV29-1 to TRBJ2-7, with 9 nucleotides matching TRBD1. V lost 7 bases to trimming and J lost 2 bases; unmatched junction nucleotides: 3. The CDR3 loop spans 12 amino acids. Germline values: CDR1 SQVTM, CDR2 ANQGSEA. In DNA, the CDR3 is TGCAGCGCTCGGGACAGGGCCTACGAGCAGTACTTC. Protein sequence: CSARDRAYEQYF.

Of note for this clonotype: A read error may be the cause here, since a much bigger clone is one base away. The rearrangement links TRBV4-1 to TRBJ2-1, with 8 bases identical to TRBD2. The CDR3 runs 16 residues. Germline V CDR1 and CDR2: MGHRA, YSYEKL. The CDR3 coding sequence is TGCGCCAGCAGCCCCGGATTTAGCGGGGTCTACCATGAGCAGTTCTTC. Residues: CASSPGFSGVYHEQFF.

This clonotype has a count of ten or more. This chain uses TRBV29-1 with TRBJ2-7; D is perhaps TRBD1 (5 bases). Germline assignment: CDR1 SQVTM and CDR2 ANQGSEA. Trimming cost V 6 bases and J 4 bases, with 10 bases left between them. The length of the CDR3 is 11 residues. DNA of the CDR3: TGCAGCGTGAGCGACAGTTACGAGCAGTACTTC. Translating gives CSVSDSYEQYF.

Comments on this clonotype: Given the absence of the conserved phenylalanine or tryptophan at the CDR3 end, a read error is likely. The V gene is TRBV5-4, the J gene TRBJ2-7; 7 bases line up with TRBD2. CDR1 SGHNT and CDR2 YYREEE come from the germline V gene (reference sequence). The length of the CDR3 is 15 residues. V gave up 3 bases and J gave up 2 bases; unmatched junction bases: 8. The CDR3 loop is CASSSRTSATYEQYL. CDR3 coding DNA: TGTGCCAGCAGCTCCCGAACTAGCGCGACCTACGAGCAGTACCTC.

In its sample, this clonotype was seen a few times. V gene TRBV28 combines with J gene TRBJ1-1; D not certain. CDR3 length: 13 amino acids. The ends were cut back, 6 bases at V and 1 base at J, with 9 bases in the middle. Germline CDR1 reads MDHEN; CDR2 reads SYDVKM. The CDR3 coding sequence is TGTGCCAGCAGCTTGAGGCCGAACACTGAAGCTTTCTTT. This codes for CASSLRPNTEAFF.

The rearrangement uses TRBV28 and TRBJ2-7, with D possibly TRBD1 on 5 matching bases. The CDR3 is made up of 15 amino acids. Trimming removed 6 bases from V and 6 bases from J, with 21 bases in between. Germline V gene lookup returns CDR1 MDHEN and CDR2 SYDVKM. For the CDR3, the DNA is TGTGCCAGCAGCCGCGCGCCTGGACACGCCCTCGAGCAGTACTTC. This translates into CASSRAPGHALEQYF.

The chain employs TRBV20-1 and TRBJ2-1; D is ambiguous. Trimming removed 2 bases from V and 5 bases from J, with 10 bases in between. The germline CDR1 and CDR2 sequences are DFQATT and SNEGSKA (reference sequence). This CDR3 contains 13 residues. CDR3 nucleotides: TGCAGTGCTAGAACGGCCCGAAACAATGAGCAGTTCTTC. It translates to CSARTARNNEQFF.

CDR3 DNA sequence: TGTGCCAGCAGTTTACTAGCGGGTAAAGCTGAGCAGTTCTTC. This gives the protein CASSLLAGKAEQFF. The chain is built from TRBV12-3 or TRBV12-4 and TRBJ2-1; 8 bases are a match to TRBD2. The CDR3 spans 14 residues. V was pared by 2 bases and J by 9 bases, with 6 bases of the junction left unmatched.

The chain has TRBV6-5 and TRBJ1-4; D unclear. Germline V gene data show CDR1 as MNHEY and CDR2 as SVGAGI. The V end was cut by 8 bases, the J end by 2 bases, with 18 bases between. The CDR3 loop spans 16 amino acids. CDR3 in amino acids: CASAGESFRTNEKLFF. CDR3 coding DNA: TGTGCCAGCGCCGGGGAATCATTTCGGACTAATGAAAAACTGTTTTTT.